This entry lists 17 T cell receptor beta chains sequenced from one sample in a study of control samples from healthy donors and cancer patients. Libraries were prepared by immunoSEQ multiplex PCR; TCRdb keeps only in-frame clonotypes and omits some of them. This table has 73,000 or so clones, 87% appearing once. The sample was blood. All receptors derive from a woman aged 50 to 60 in good health.

The gene calls are TRBV5-1 and TRBJ1-1; D gene unclear. The germline V gene encodes CDR1 SGHRS and CDR2 YFSETQ. Trimming removed 0 bases from V and 4 bases from J, with 13 bases in between. The CDR3 is 15 amino acids. In nucleotides, the CDR3 is TGCGCCAGCAGCTTGGTTGGGCCCGAGAGCACTGAAGCTTTCTTT. Its translation is CASSLVGPESTEAFF.

The V and J genes are TRBV3-1 (or the pseudogene TRBV3-2) and TRBJ2-6; tentatively, D is TRBD1 or TRBD2 (6 bases each). CDR3 size: 14 residues. Trimming stripped 6 bases from V and 4 bases from J, with 10 bases between. In germline, CDR1 is LGHDT, CDR2 YNNKEL (reference sequence). CDR3 sequence: CASRPGGGANVLTF. Here the CDR3 DNA reads TGTGCCAGCAGGCCCGGGGGCGGGGCCAACGTCCTGACTTTC.

The chain links TRBV5-4 to TRBJ1-5, with D unresolved. The germline CDR1 and CDR2 sequences are SGHNT and YYREEE (reference sequence). The CDR3 consists of 14 residues. Trimming shortened V by 4 bases and J by 8 bases, and 16 bases separated the two germline ends. The CDR3 nucleotides are TGTGCCAGCAGCCCCGGGCCACTTAGGGAGCCCCAGCATTTT. Its protein product is CASSPGPLREPQHF.

The chain has TRBV11-3 and TRBJ2-2; the match to TRBD2 covers 7 bases. The CDR3 is 16 residues long. The J segment lost 5 bases and the V segment lost 1 base, leaving 7 bases of the junction unmatched. Germline V lookup: CDR1 SGHNT, CDR2 YENEEA. In DNA form, the CDR3 reads TGTGCCAGCAGCTTAGGCTGGCGGGAGAAAACCGGGGAGCTGTTTTTT. Encoded protein: CASSLGWREKTGELFF.

The chain recombines TRBV28 with TRBJ2-1; D call uncertain. This CDR3 comprises 15 residues. V was trimmed by 3 bases and J by 8 bases, leaving 17 bases between them. In germline, CDR1 is MDHEN, CDR2 SYDVKM. The CDR3 nucleotides are TGTGCCAGCAGTTTGGTTGATAATAGCCCCCATGAGCAGTTCTTC. This codes for CASSLVDNSPHEQFF.

The rearrangement uses TRBV28 and TRBJ2-3; D is unclear. The CDR3 sequence is 12 residues long. The V gene's germline CDR1 is MDHEN and CDR2 SYDVKM. V gave up 5 bases and J gave up 6 bases, with 9 bases separating them. The chain's CDR3 is CASSVAWDTQYF. The DNA of the CDR3 is TGTGCCAGCAGTGTGGCTTGGGATACGCAGTATTTT.

The chain links TRBV28 to TRBJ1-4; weak D call: TRBD1 (5 bases). The CDR3 consists of 17 residues. From germline, CDR1 is MDHEN and CDR2 SYDVKM. The V and J ends lost 3 bases and 8 bases respectively, with 22 bases between them. DNA of the CDR3: TGTGCCAGCAGTTTCCCGCCTCGAGGGCTGGGGGTAGAAAAACTGTTTTTT. Its translation: CASSFPPRGLGVEKLFF.

The chain joins TRBV10-3 to TRBJ2-5, with TRBD1 matching over 7 bases. Germline trimming cut 2 bases from V and 4 bases from J; bases unmatched to any gene: 7. CDR1 and CDR2 (germline): ENHRY, SYGVKD. The CDR3 runs 15 residues. CDR3 DNA: TGTGCCATCAGTGAGAGAGGGGGCGCATTAGAGACCCAGTACTTC. Translating it yields CAISERGGALETQYF.

This clone was observed once. The chain combines TRBV10-3 with TRBJ1-1, with 7 bases aligning to TRBD1. CDR1 is ENHRY and CDR2 is SYGVKD in the germline V gene. This CDR3 comprises 13 residues. Unmatched junction bases numbered 4, after V lost 0 bases and J lost 9 bases. CDR3 residues: CAISESKGQQAFF. In DNA form, the CDR3 reads TGTGCCATCAGTGAGTCGAAGGGACAGCAAGCTTTCTTT.

The V and J genes are TRBV5-6 and TRBJ1-6, with D possibly matching TRBD1 (6 bases). Trimming left V 3 bases short and J 7 bases short, with 17 bases between. This CDR3 region has 16 residues. Germline loops: CDR1 SGHDT, CDR2 YYEEEE. Written as DNA, the CDR3 is TGTGCCAGCAGCTATAGAACCGGGACAAGAAATTCACCCCTCCACTTT. Protein sequence: CASSYRTGTRNSPLHF.

In DNA, the CDR3 is TGTGCCAGCACCACCTCTCGAGATACGCAGTATTTT. Protein: CASTTSRDTQYF. The V and J genes are TRBV5-5 and TRBJ2-3, with D hard to call. The germline CDR1 and CDR2 sequences are SGHKS and YYEKEE (reference sequence). The CDR3 contains 12 residues. Trimming pared 6 bases from V and 5 bases from J, leaving 10 bases between.

This chain links TRBV30 with TRBJ1-4, with 11 nucleotides matching TRBD1. With 3 bases clipped from V and 4 bases from J, the junction kept 7 bases outside the gene matches. Germline V gene sequence: CDR1 GTSNPN, CDR2 SVGIG (reference sequence). The CDR3 spans 16 residues. As DNA, the CDR3 is TGTGCCTGGAGCGGACAGGGGGCGGCTGTTAATGAAAAACTGTTTTTT. It yields the protein CAWSGQGAAVNEKLFF.

The rearrangement uses TRBV19 and TRBJ1-1; no clear D gene. Trimming removed 7 bases at V and 6 bases at J, with 18 bases between. The CDR3 covers 14 residues. Germline CDR1 and CDR2: LNHDA and SQIVND (reference sequence). CDR3 in DNA: TGTGCCAGTACCTCGGAGGCCAGAAGTTCTGAAGCTTTCTTT. It encodes CASTSEARSSEAFF.

The chain links TRBV9 to TRBJ2-3, with TRBD2 matching 7 bases. Germline CDR1 and CDR2: SGDLS and YYNGEE. This CDR3 is 14 amino acids long. The J segment lost 1 base and the V segment lost 3 bases, leaving 2 bases of the junction unmatched. The CDR3 coding sequence is TGTGCCAGCAGCGAAACTAGCGGCACAGATACGCAGTATTTT. It specifies CASSETSGTDTQYF.

The chain recombines TRBV18 with TRBJ1-2; 7 bases map to TRBD1. The CDR3 sequence is 15 residues long. Trimming took 6 bases from V and 4 from J; bases not matched to a gene: 11. Germline V CDR1 and CDR2: KGHSH, LQKENI. CDR3 nucleotides: TGTGCCAGCTCTTCCGGACAGGTCCCCGTCTATGGCTACACCTTC. It translates to CASSSGQVPVYGYTF. The complete variable domain, with remaining parts taken from reference TRBV18 and TRBJ1-2, reads NAGVMQNPRHLVRRRGQEARLRCSPMKGHSHVYWYRQLPEEGLKFMVYLQKENIIDESGMPKERFSAEFPKEGPSILRIQQVVRGDSAAYFCASSSGQVPVYGYTFGSGTRLTVV.

The chain has TRBV28 and TRBJ1-2; D is undetermined. V was clipped by 3 bases and J by 5 bases, with 7 bases between them. The germline gives CDR1 MDHEN, CDR2 SYDVKM. This CDR3 contains 12 residues. CDR3 bases: TGTGCCAGCAGTTTTTCCCCATATGGCTACACCTTC. It is translated as CASSFSPYGYTF.

V and J are TRBV7-8 and TRBJ2-7; 8 positions agree with TRBD2. The CDR3 loop spans 12 amino acids. The germline gives CDR1 SGHVS, CDR2 FQNEAQ. With 6 bases clipped from V and 7 bases from J, the junction kept 5 bases outside the gene matches. CDR3 DNA sequence: TGTGCCAGCAGGACAAGCGGGGGAGAGCAGTACTTC. It yields the protein CASRTSGGEQYF.